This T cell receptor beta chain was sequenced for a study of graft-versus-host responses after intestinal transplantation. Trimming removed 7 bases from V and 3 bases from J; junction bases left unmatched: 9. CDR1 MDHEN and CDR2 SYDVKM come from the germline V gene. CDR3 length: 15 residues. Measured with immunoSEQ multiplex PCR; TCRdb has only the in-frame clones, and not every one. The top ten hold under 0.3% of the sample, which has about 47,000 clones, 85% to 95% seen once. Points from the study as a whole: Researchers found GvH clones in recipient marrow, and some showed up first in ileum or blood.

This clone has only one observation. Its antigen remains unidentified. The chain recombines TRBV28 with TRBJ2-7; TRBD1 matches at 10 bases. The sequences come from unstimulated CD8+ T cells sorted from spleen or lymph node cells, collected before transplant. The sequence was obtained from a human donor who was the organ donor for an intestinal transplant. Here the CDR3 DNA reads TGTGCCAGCACCGGCGGGACAGGGGATCTCTACGAGCAGTACTTC. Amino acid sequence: CASTGGTGDLYEQYF.